One and the same sample provided the 19 T cell receptor beta chains below, sequenced in a study of T cells in Graves' hyperthyroidism and ophthalmopathy. RNA transcripts yielded amplified TCR beta CDR3 regions. During a first-round RT-PCR of the TCR CDR3, the HTBI primer set was used. Using its own MiXCR run on the multiplex PCR reads, TCRdb lists one record per CDR3 protein. The repertoire has fewer than 600,000 distinct CDR3 sequences, around 15% of them found once; the top ten carry approximately 13%. Sequencing was done on a sample of blood. The source of these receptors is a woman aged 40-49 years with Graves' hyperthyroidism.

This clonotype appeared many times. V and J are TRBV12-3 or TRBV12-4 and TRBJ2-7; tentatively, D is TRBD1 (5 bases). This CDR3 is 13 amino acids long. The ends were cut back, 6 bases at V and 1 base at J, with 10 bases in the middle. The CDR3 loop reads CASRSRASYEQYF. The CDR3 DNA reads TGTGCCAGCAGAAGCAGGGCTTCCTACGAGCAGTACTTC.

This clonotype turned up a few times. The rearrangement uses TRBV19 and TRBJ2-3, with a weak D call TRBD2 (6 bases). In germline, CDR1 is LNHDA, CDR2 SQIVND (reference sequence). The ends were cut back, 5 bases at V and 0 bases at J, with 15 bases in the middle. The CDR3 extends over 16 amino acids. The DNA for the CDR3 is TGTGCCAGTAGTGAGCGCGGGACGGCTAGCACAGATACGCAGTATTTT. Protein: CASSERGTASTDTQYF.

This clonotype was recorded at least ten times. CDR3 protein: CASSLAELADSSYEQYF. CDR3 DNA: TGCGCCAGCAGCTTGGCCGAACTAGCGGATTCCTCCTACGAGCAGTACTTC. V is TRBV5-1 and J is TRBJ2-7; 8 positions agree with TRBD2. The CDR3 has 17 amino acids. V shed 0 bases, J shed 0 bases, and the junction held 8 bases outside the gene matches. The V gene's germline CDR1 is SGHRS and CDR2 YFSETQ.

This clonotype was recorded at least ten times. V usage is TRBV5-6 and J usage is TRBJ2-2; D gene unclear. V gave up 1 base and J gave up 4 bases, with 5 bases separating them. The germline gives CDR1 SGHDT, CDR2 YYEEEE. CDR3 length: 13 amino acids. In DNA form, the CDR3 reads TGTGCCAGCAGCTTGAGATTCACCGGGGAGCTGTTTTTT. Encoded protein: CASSLRFTGELFF.

The chain is built from TRBV6-1 and TRBJ1-1, with D hard to call. The CDR3 consists of 14 residues. Germline-derived CDR1 and CDR2 are MNHNS and SASEGT. V was shortened by 5 bases and J by 6 bases, with 16 bases between the two germline ends. The CDR3 DNA reads as TGTGCCAGCAGTCAACGACCCGCCCGAGCTGAAGCTTTCTTT. The encoded protein is CASSQRPARAEAFF.

This clonotype was recorded at least ten times. This chain joins TRBV12-3 or TRBV12-4 and TRBJ1-4; D gene uncertain. The CDR3 totals 15 residues. Trimming pared 6 bases from V and 8 bases from J, leaving 19 bases between. Here the CDR3 reads CASRPHTNYGEKLFF. The CDR3 DNA is TGTGCCAGCAGACCTCATACCAACTACGGGGAAAAACTGTTTTTT.

This clonotype showed up many times. The chain couples TRBV30 to TRBJ2-7; TRBD2 matches 7 bases. The CDR3 runs to 14 residues. V lost 8 bases to trimming and J lost 6 bases; unmatched junction nucleotides: 16. Per the germline V gene, CDR1 is GTSNPN and CDR2 is SVGIG (reference sequence). The CDR3 protein is CALEVRGGLSEQYF. The CDR3 coding sequence is TGTGCCCTGGAAGTCCGGGGAGGGCTTTCCGAGCAGTACTTC. Based on the CDR3 plus reference TRBV30 and TRBJ2-7, the full variable domain is SQTIHQWPATLVQPVGSPLSLECTVEGTSNPNLYWYRQAAGRGLQLLFYSVGIGQISSEVPQNLSASRPQDRQFILSSKKLLLSDSGFYLCALEVRGGLSEQYFGPGTRLTVT.

Many counts were recorded for this clonotype. The rearrangement joins TRBV12-5 to TRBJ1-5, with unresolved D. Germline V gene sequence: CDR1 LGHNT, CDR2 FRNRAP. Trimming removed 4 bases from V and 2 bases from J, with 9 bases in between. CDR3 length: 14 residues. The CDR3 coding sequence is TGTGCTAGTGGTTATGAGATGGGCAATCAGCCCCAGCATTTT. It yields the protein CASGYEMGNQPQHF.

Many counts were recorded for this clonotype. The chain uses TRBV6-1 and TRBJ2-7, with 7 bases identical to TRBD2. This CDR3 has 16 residues. With 3 bases clipped from V and 4 bases from J, the junction kept 12 bases outside the gene matches. Germline CDR1 is MNHNS and CDR2 is SASEGT. CDR3 region: CASSDGGGGPQYEQYF. CDR3 DNA sequence: TGTGCCAGCAGTGACGGTGGGGGAGGGCCCCAGTACGAGCAGTACTTC.

The rearrangement joins TRBV5-1 to TRBJ2-1; D ambiguous. The length of the CDR3 is 16 residues. Germline V CDR1 and CDR2: SGHRS, YFSETQ. V was trimmed by 0 bases and J by 0 bases, leaving 10 bases between them. The CDR3 reads CASSLAGALSYNEQFF. The CDR3 nucleotides read TGCGCCAGCAGCTTGGCCGGTGCCCTCTCCTACAATGAGCAGTTCTTC.

This clonotype was seen ten or more times. J is TRBJ1-1 and V is TRBV3-1; no clear D. This CDR3 region has 14 residues. CDR1 LGHDT and CDR2 YNNKEL come from the germline V gene (reference sequence). Trimming took 1 base from V and 0 from J, leaving 6 bases between them. The CDR3 DNA reads as TGTGCCAGCAGCCAAGGCGGCCTGAACACTGAAGCTTTCTTT. This encodes CASSQGGLNTEAFF.

This clonotype appeared a few times. The chain has TRBV5-4 and TRBJ2-3; 11 bases are shared with TRBD2. With 2 bases clipped from V and 1 base from J, the junction kept 9 bases outside the gene matches. The CDR3 contains 18 residues. The germline V gene has CDR1 SGHNT and CDR2 YYREEE (reference sequence). CDR3 nucleotides: TGTGCCAGCAGCTTAAGAAGTAGCGGGAGGGGTGGCACAGATACGCAGTATTTT. Residues: CASSLRSSGRGGTDTQYF.

At least ten counts were recorded for this clonotype. The rearrangement links TRBV5-1 to TRBJ2-3; 9 nucleotides agree with TRBD1. CDR1 is SGHRS, CDR2 YFSETQ, per germline. Trimming cost V 0 bases and J 0 bases; bases outside gene matches: 11. The CDR3 loop spans 19 amino acids. This CDR3 is CASSLDVRTGAISTDTQYF. The CDR3 DNA is TGCGCCAGCAGCTTGGACGTCCGGACAGGGGCGATTAGCACAGATACGCAGTATTTT.

This clonotype was picked up a small number of times. For the CDR3, the DNA is TGCAGCGTTGAAGATCTCTGGACAGCGGACGACTCTGGAAACACCATATATTTT. As protein: CSVEDLWTADDSGNTIYF. This rearrangement joins TRBV29-1 to TRBJ1-3; possible D gene TRBD1, 6 bases. Germline CDR1 reads SQVTM; CDR2 reads ANQGSEA. Trimming stripped 0 bases from V and 0 bases from J, with 18 bases between. The CDR3 consists of 18 residues.

V gene TRBV28 combines with J gene TRBJ1-6; D remains ambiguous. Germline values: CDR1 MDHEN, CDR2 SYDVKM. Trimming took 8 bases from V and 7 from J, leaving 3 bases between them. The CDR3 is made up of 10 amino acids. The CDR3 DNA sequence: TGTGCCAGCGGAAATTCACCCCTCCACTTT. Its translation: CASGNSPLHF.

A few counts support this clonotype. The chain couples TRBV6-6 to TRBJ2-5; the D is unclear. This CDR3 spans 12 amino acids. Trimming took off 1 base at V and 5 bases at J, with 5 bases between the two ends. Per the germline V gene, CDR1 is MNHNY and CDR2 is SVGAGI (reference sequence). The CDR3 is CASSYLKETQYF. CDR3 DNA: TGTGCCAGCAGTTACTTAAAGGAGACCCAGTACTTC.

This clonotype was counted many times. The chain links TRBV5-1 to TRBJ2-7, with D possibly TRBD2 on 6 matching bases. The V end lost 0 bases, the J end lost 3 bases, and 13 bases lay between the germline ends. The CDR3 runs to 15 residues. The germline CDR1 and CDR2 sequences are SGHRS and YFSETQ. The CDR3, as DNA: TGCGCCAGCAGCTTGGGGTTAGCGGACGGCTACGAGCAGTACTTC. Its translation: CASSLGLADGYEQYF.

This clonotype was detected ten times or more. This chain links TRBV9 with TRBJ1-1; 7 bases are shared with TRBD1. Germline CDR1 reads SGDLS; CDR2 reads YYNGEE. V trimming: 0 bases; J trimming: 1 base; junction bases outside the gene matches: 0. The CDR3 sequence is 14 residues long. This chain's CDR3 is CASSVDRGNTEAFF. CDR3 DNA sequence: TGTGCCAGCAGCGTAGACAGGGGGAACACTGAAGCTTTCTTT.

The genes are TRBV7-2 and TRBJ1-5; TRBD1 is a possible D gene (5 bases). The CDR3 runs to 15 residues. Germline-derived CDR1 and CDR2 are SGHTA and FQGNSA. The germline V and J ends were trimmed by 1 base and 7 bases, with 14 bases remaining between them. The CDR3 spells CASSLDGAGVQPQHF. DNA of the CDR3: TGTGCCAGCAGCTTAGATGGGGCAGGAGTCCAGCCCCAGCATTTT. Full variable domain (rest looked up from reference TRBV7-2 and TRBJ1-5): GAGVSQSPSNKVTEKGKDVELRCDPISGHTALYWYRQSLGQGLEFLIYFQGNSAPDKSGLPSDRFSAERTGGSVSTLTIQRTQQEDSAVYLCASSLDGAGVQPQHFGDGTRLSIL.